The 3 T cell receptor beta chains below come from one sample, sequenced in a study of blood T cell repertoires in COVID-19. Using immunoSEQ multiplex PCR, the repertoire was profiled, and TCRdb retains in-frame clones only, with some absent. The sample carries around 220,000 clones, approximately 91% recorded once. The specimen sequenced was peripheral blood. The receptor source for this set is a woman in her 40s who had recovered from COVID-19.

This sequence joins TRBV11-3 and TRBJ2-3, with D perhaps matching TRBD1 (5 bases). This CDR3 has 16 residues. The V and J ends lost 1 base and 4 bases respectively, with 15 bases between them. Germline values: CDR1 SGHNT, CDR2 YENEEA. The CDR3 DNA reads as TGTGCCAGCAGCTTAGTTAGCAGGGCAGGGCCAGATACGCAGTATTTT. It translates to CASSLVSRAGPDTQYF.

The V call is TRBV7-3, the J call TRBJ2-3, with 10 bases identical to TRBD2. Germline V gives CDR1 SGHTA, CDR2 FQGTGA. V was clipped by 5 bases and J by 2 bases; unmatched bases: 10. The CDR3 extends over 17 amino acids. CDR3 nucleotide sequence: TGTGCCAGCAGCCCCCGCGGACTAGCGGTCTACACAGATACGCAGTATTTT. It is translated as CASSPRGLAVYTDTQYF.

V usage is TRBV4-1 and J usage is TRBJ2-2, with a possible D match to TRBD2 (6 bases). Trimming pared 5 bases from V and 2 bases from J, leaving 18 bases between. CDR1 is MGHRA and CDR2 is YSYEKL in the germline V gene. CDR3 length: 17 amino acids. CDR3 sequence (DNA): TGCGCCAGCAGCTCTAACCTAGCGATAGGAAACACCGGGGAGCTGTTTTTT. This codes for CASSSNLAIGNTGELFF.